Presented here are 32 T cell receptor beta chains from one specimen sequenced in a study of blood T cell repertoires in COVID-19. TCRdb keeps only in-frame clones here, not all; method: immunoSEQ multiplex PCR. The sample holds 150,000 to 200,000 clones, over 85% seen once. Sequencing input: peripheral blood. These TCRs come from a woman between 55 and 75 years old with COVID-19, enrolled during active disease.

This chain joins TRBV7-2 and TRBJ2-1, with 7 positions matching TRBD2. Germline CDR1 SGHTA, CDR2 FQGNSA. V lost 1 base to trimming and J lost 7 bases; unmatched junction nucleotides: 7. There are 15 residues in the CDR3. CDR3 residues: CASSLESGARNEQFF. Written as DNA, the CDR3 is TGTGCCAGCAGCTTAGAAAGCGGGGCGAGGAATGAGCAGTTCTTC.

V gene TRBV9 combines with J gene TRBJ2-3; 8 bases agree with TRBD2. The CDR3 covers 16 residues. Germline V gene sequence: CDR1 SGDLS, CDR2 YYNGEE. V lost 2 bases to trimming and J lost 0 bases; unmatched junction nucleotides: 5. The CDR3 is CASSVRAGDSTDTQYF. The CDR3 DNA follows: TGTGCCAGCAGCGTCCGAGCGGGGGATAGCACAGATACGCAGTATTTT.

The chain has TRBV20-1 and TRBJ1-1; tentatively, D is TRBD1 (5 bases). V was clipped by 3 bases and J by 5 bases, with 7 bases between them. Germline CDR1 reads DFQATT; CDR2 reads SNEGSKA (reference sequence). This CDR3 contains 11 residues. CDR3 DNA sequence: TGCAGTGCTAGTAGGGGTACTGAAGCTTTCTTT. Protein: CSASRGTEAFF.

The rearrangement joins TRBV6-5 to TRBJ2-1, with 7 nucleotides matching TRBD1. V lost 3 bases to trimming and J lost 14 bases; unmatched junction nucleotides: 10. This CDR3 contains 13 residues. Looked up from germline, CDR1 is MNHEY and CDR2 is SVGAGI. Here the CDR3 reads CASSYEGTGTEFF. DNA for the CDR3: TGTGCCAGCAGTTATGAAGGCACCGGGACAGAGTTCTTC.

The CDR3 region has the DNA TGTGCCAGCAGTAATGACAGGGGAGCTCAAGAGACCCAGTACTTC. Translation: CASSNDRGAQETQYF. The V gene is TRBV6-6, the J gene TRBJ2-5; TRBD1 agrees at 8 bases. With V trimmed by 5 bases and J by 2 bases, 7 bases remained unmatched. Germline values: CDR1 MNHNY, CDR2 SVGAGI (reference sequence). This CDR3 spans 15 amino acids.

The rearrangement links TRBV6-1 to TRBJ1-2, with TRBD1 identical over 7 bases. Per the germline V gene, CDR1 is MNHNS and CDR2 is SASEGT. The CDR3 consists of 15 residues. The V segment lost 0 bases and the J segment 2 bases; nucleotides outside the gene matches: 3. The DNA of the CDR3 is TGTGCCAGCAGTGAAGCCGTGACAGGGAACTATGGCTACACCTTC. Protein: CASSEAVTGNYGYTF.

This clone has a single count. The chain links TRBV28 to TRBJ1-3; 10 nucleotides line up with TRBD1. J gave up 15 bases and V 3 bases, and 2 bases lay outside the gene matches. CDR1 is MDHEN, CDR2 SYDVKM, per germline. This CDR3 region has 11 residues. The CDR3 DNA reads TGTGCCAGCAGTTTCCGGGACAGGGGATATTTT. Translated, it gives CASSFRDRGYF. The whole variable domain, filled in from reference TRBV28 and TRBJ1-3, reads DVKVTQSSRYLVKRTGEKVFLECVQDMDHENMFWYRQDPGLGLRLIYFSYDVKMKEKGDIPEGYSVSREKKERFSLILESASTNQTSMYLCASSFRDRGYFGEGSWLTVV.

The chain links TRBV11-3 to TRBJ2-1; 8 positions agree with TRBD1. This CDR3 spans 13 amino acids. V trimming: 5 bases; J trimming: 8 bases; junction bases outside the gene matches: 5. The V gene's germline CDR1 is SGHNT and CDR2 YENEEA. The CDR3 coding sequence is TGTGCCAGCAGCACCCAGGGGGCCCATGAGCAGTTCTTC. Its translation: CASSTQGAHEQFF.

The V call is TRBV6-5, the J call TRBJ2-7, with D uncertain. Germline V CDR1 and CDR2: MNHEY, SVGAGI. V gave up 4 bases and J gave up 0 bases, with 10 bases separating them. The CDR3 has 14 residues. This CDR3 is CASSSSPDSYEQYF. CDR3 bases: TGTGCCAGCAGTTCCTCCCCAGACTCCTACGAGCAGTACTTC.

This chain connects TRBV19 to TRBJ1-4, with D perhaps TRBD1 (5 bases). The germline V gene encodes CDR1 LNHDA and CDR2 SQIVND (reference sequence). With 5 bases removed from V and 0 bases from J, the gap between germline ends came to 10 bases. The CDR3 covers 15 residues. CDR3 DNA: TGTGCCAGTAGTCCGTCGACAGCAACTAATGAAAAACTGTTTTTT. This sequence encodes CASSPSTATNEKLFF. Full variable domain (rest looked up from reference TRBV19 and TRBJ1-4): DGGITQSPKYLFRKEGQNVTLSCEQNLNHDAMYWYRQDPGQGLRLIYYSQIVNDFQKGDIAEGYSVSREKKESFPLTVTSAQKNPTAFYLCASSPSTATNEKLFFGSGTQLSVL.

This clone was counted between two and nine times. The rearrangement joins TRBV12-5 to TRBJ2-2; maybe TRBD2 (6 bases). Germline CDR1 reads LGHNT; CDR2 reads FRNRAP. Trimming stripped 2 bases from V and 3 bases from J, with 13 bases between. This CDR3 contains 16 residues. The CDR3 loop reads CASGLKFSGDTGELFF. In DNA, the CDR3 is TGTGCTAGTGGTTTGAAGTTTTCGGGGGACACCGGGGAGCTGTTTTTT.

V and J are TRBV25-1 and TRBJ2-1; tentative D call: TRBD2 (5 bases). Germline V lookup: CDR1 MGHDK, CDR2 SYGVNS. The CDR3 sequence is 15 residues long. V gave up 6 bases and J gave up 1 base, with 13 bases separating them. DNA of the CDR3: TGTGCCAGCAGAGACCGGGGTGTTTCCTACAATGAGCAGTTCTTC. It encodes CASRDRGVSYNEQFF.

This chain links TRBV3-1 (or the pseudogene TRBV3-2) with TRBJ2-7; D uncertain. With 4 bases removed from V and 7 bases from J, the gap between germline ends came to 11 bases. Germline V gene data show CDR1 as LGHDT and CDR2 as YNNKEL (reference sequence). CDR3 length equals 12 residues. The CDR3 here is CASSPGGWEQYF. CDR3 DNA sequence: TGTGCCAGCAGCCCCGGCGGTTGGGAGCAGTACTTC.

V is TRBV2 and J is TRBJ2-1, with 8 bases matching TRBD1. CDR1 and CDR2 (germline): SNHLY, FYNNEI. J gave up 0 bases and V 7 bases, and 5 bases lay outside the gene matches. The CDR3 runs to 15 residues. CDR3 region: CASTGGPSSYNEQFF. DNA of the CDR3: TGTGCCAGCACAGGGGGCCCTAGCTCCTACAATGAGCAGTTCTTC.

The gene calls are TRBV18 and TRBJ2-5; 10 nucleotides match TRBD2. Germline CDR1 reads KGHSH; CDR2 reads LQKENI. The CDR3 sequence is 17 residues long. V was clipped by 2 bases and J by 4 bases; unmatched bases: 10. Written as DNA, the CDR3 is TGTGCCAGCTCACCAGAGGTGAGGACTAGCGGTTCAGAGACCCAGTACTTC. Its translation: CASSPEVRTSGSETQYF. Full variable domain (rest looked up from reference TRBV18 and TRBJ2-5): NAGVMQNPRHLVRRRGQEARLRCSPMKGHSHVYWYRQLPEEGLKFMVYLQKENIIDESGMPKERFSAEFPKEGPSILRIQQVVRGDSAAYFCASSPEVRTSGSETQYFGPGTRLLVL.

The rearrangement links TRBV7-9 to TRBJ1-5; D uncertain. V lost 5 bases, J lost 4 bases, and 9 bases lay in between. Germline CDR1 and CDR2: SEHNR and FQNEAQ (reference sequence). CDR3 size: 13 residues. The CDR3 DNA reads TGTGCCAGCAGCGCTACGGGGAATCAGCCCCAGCATTTT. The encoded protein is CASSATGNQPQHF.

This clone was picked up one time. CDR3 bases: TGTGCCAGCAGCCAACTCGTATCAGACTTAGCTAACTATGGCTACACCTTC. Amino acids: CASSQLVSDLANYGYTF. The chain links TRBV5-6 to TRBJ1-2, with unresolved D. Germline V gene sequence: CDR1 SGHDT, CDR2 YYEEEE. The CDR3 runs 17 residues. The V end was cut by 4 bases, the J end by 0 bases, with 19 bases between.

The rearrangement links TRBV18 to TRBJ1-5; 8 bases line up with TRBD1. Germline CDR1 and CDR2: KGHSH and LQKENI. V was clipped by 3 bases and J by 4 bases; unmatched bases: 8. The CDR3 length is 16 residues. The CDR3 region is CASSPAGTGGNQPQHF. CDR3 bases: TGTGCCAGCTCACCCGCCGGGACAGGAGGAAATCAGCCCCAGCATTTT.

V usage is TRBV19 and J usage is TRBJ1-2; perhaps TRBD1 as D (6 bases). Trimming took off 4 bases at V and 8 bases at J, with 17 bases between the two ends. Germline lookup yields CDR1 LNHDA and CDR2 SQIVND (reference sequence). The CDR3 contains 14 residues. The CDR3 is CASSTRGRGEGYTF. CDR3 nucleotides: TGTGCCAGTAGTACTCGAGGCAGGGGAGAGGGCTACACCTTC. Full variable domain (outside the CDR3, taken from reference TRBV19 and TRBJ1-2): DGGITQSPKYLFRKEGQNVTLSCEQNLNHDAMYWYRQDPGQGLRLIYYSQIVNDFQKGDIAEGYSVSREKKESFPLTVTSAQKNPTAFYLCASSTRGRGEGYTFGSGTRLTVV.

This rearrangement joins TRBV11-2 to TRBJ2-7, with TRBD2 matching over 7 bases. CDR1 is SGHAT, CDR2 FQNNGV, per germline. The CDR3 loop spans 15 amino acids. V was clipped by 5 bases and J by 6 bases; unmatched bases: 13. The CDR3 bases are TGTGCCAGCAGCCTGTCTTGGACTAGTAGCGGCGAGCAGTACTTC. Its translation is CASSLSWTSSGEQYF.

This sequence joins TRBV7-3 and TRBJ2-1, with D perhaps matching TRBD1 (6 bases). Trimming stripped 0 bases from V and 8 bases from J, with 8 bases between. Per germline, CDR1 SGHTA and CDR2 FQGTGA. The CDR3 loop spans 13 amino acids. The CDR3 loop is CASSLTQGYEQFF. The CDR3 DNA sequence: TGTGCCAGCAGCTTAACTCAGGGGTATGAGCAGTTCTTC.

This clone appeared a single time. The V and J genes are TRBV9 and TRBJ1-1; 8 nucleotides match TRBD1. The V segment lost 1 base and the J segment 4 bases; nucleotides outside the gene matches: 3. CDR1 is SGDLS, CDR2 YYNGEE, per germline. The length of the CDR3 is 14 residues. The DNA of the CDR3 is TGTGCCAGCAGCGTACAGGGGGCGAGCACTGAAGCTTTCTTT. The encoded protein is CASSVQGASTEAFF.

CDR3 in DNA: TGTGCCAGCAGTGCGGACAGCCCTCATCAGCCCCAGCATTTT. Translated, it gives CASSADSPHQPQHF. This chain connects TRBV2 to TRBJ1-5, with TRBD1 as a possible D gene (6 bases). Between the trimmed V and J ends, which lost 4 bases and 5 bases, there was a span of 12 bases. Germline V gene sequence: CDR1 SNHLY, CDR2 FYNNEI. This CDR3 comprises 14 residues.

This sequence joins TRBV19 and TRBJ1-5; 8 positions match TRBD1. Germline CDR1 and CDR2: LNHDA and SQIVND (reference sequence). This CDR3 has 16 residues. Trimming took 5 bases from V and 6 from J; bases not matched to a gene: 12. In nucleotides, the CDR3 is TGTGCCAGTAGTCACCCCGCCAGGGGGCGAAGTCAGCCCCAGCATTTT. Amino acids: CASSHPARGRSQPQHF.

The table lists this clone with many counts. The V gene is TRBV6-1, the J gene TRBJ1-1; D is ambiguous. The CDR3 covers 14 residues. V lost 3 bases and J 7 bases, leaving 15 bases between the germline ends. Germline V CDR1 and CDR2: MNHNS, SASEGT. CDR3 nucleotide sequence: TGTGCCAGCAGTGACAGATGGACTGAGGATGAAGCTTTCTTT. Residues: CASSDRWTEDEAFF.

The chain has TRBV2 and TRBJ1-3; D not resolved. Germline CDR1 is SNHLY and CDR2 is FYNNEI. The CDR3 extends over 15 amino acids. V lost 6 bases, J lost 0 bases, and 12 bases lay in between. The CDR3 DNA is TGTGCCAGCAGGCCGGGAGGAGACTCTGGAAACACCATATATTTT. It specifies CASRPGGDSGNTIYF. Drawing the rest from reference TRBV2 and TRBJ1-3, the complete variable domain is EPEVTQTPSHQVTQMGQEVILRCVPISNHLYFYWYRQILGQKVEFLVSFYNNEISEKSEIFDDQFSVERPDGSNFTLKIRSTKLEDSAMYFCASRPGGDSGNTIYFGEGSWLTVV.

The chain joins TRBV4-1 to TRBJ2-1; 7 nucleotides align to TRBD1. The germline V gene has CDR1 MGHRA and CDR2 YSYEKL. The CDR3 covers 14 residues. V was clipped by 0 bases and J by 9 bases; unmatched bases: 5. The CDR3 here is CASSQDDRDIEQFF. CDR3 DNA sequence: TGCGCCAGCAGCCAAGATGACAGGGATATTGAGCAGTTCTTC.

The J gene is TRBJ2-7, the V gene TRBV4-3, with D perhaps TRBD1 (5 bases). Germline CDR1 reads LGHNA; CDR2 reads YSLEER. The CDR3 covers 17 residues. The ends were cut back, 0 bases at V and 0 bases at J, with 15 bases in the middle. CDR3 nucleotide sequence: TGCGCCAGCAGCCAAGACGCAACAGGCTTAGGCTCCTACGAGCAGTACTTC. Protein product: CASSQDATGLGSYEQYF.

V usage is TRBV7-3 and J usage is TRBJ2-2; 7 nucleotides line up with TRBD2. Germline loops: CDR1 SGHTA, CDR2 FQGTGA. This CDR3 has 16 amino acids. V trimming: 2 bases; J trimming: 4 bases; junction bases outside the gene matches: 7. In DNA form, the CDR3 reads TGTGCCAGCAGCTTACACCCGGGGGGTGGCACCGGGGAGCTGTTTTTT. It yields the protein CASSLHPGGGTGELFF.

This chain uses TRBV5-5 with TRBJ1-5; D may be TRBD1 (6 bases). The V end lost 4 bases, the J end lost 2 bases, and 10 bases lay between the germline ends. Germline CDR1 is SGHKS and CDR2 is YYEKEE (reference sequence). The CDR3 totals 14 residues. The DNA of the CDR3 is TGTGCCAGCAGCCAGGACAGCGGCAATCAGCCCCAGCATTTT. It codes for CASSQDSGNQPQHF.

The rearrangement uses TRBV5-6 and TRBJ1-2; D is perhaps TRBD1 (5 bases). V was trimmed by 0 bases and J by 4 bases, leaving 10 bases between them. This CDR3 comprises 14 residues. Germline V CDR1 and CDR2: SGHDT, YYEEEE. In DNA, the CDR3 is TGTGCCAGCAGCTTGGCAGGGATGGGCTATGGCTACACCTTC. It yields the protein CASSLAGMGYGYTF.

The chain recombines TRBV7-2 with TRBJ2-5; tentative D call: TRBD1 (6 bases). Trimming took 6 bases from V and 5 from J, leaving 19 bases between them. This CDR3 spans 15 amino acids. The germline gives CDR1 SGHTA, CDR2 FQGNSA. This CDR3 reads CASSNVWGPAETQYF. The CDR3 DNA reads TGTGCCAGCAGTAATGTGTGGGGGCCCGCGGAGACCCAGTACTTC.